This TCR beta chain is drawn from a study of cytotoxic CD8 clonotypes in ibrutinib-treated CLL (dated by TCRdb to the early 2020s). With regard to the full study: The cohort was composed of ten to eleven relapsed/refractory and around 15 treatment-naive patients; IGHV unmutated status was identified in about 17 patients. Partial responses were observed in around 25 patients and complete responses in 2; after a median follow-up of 68 months, remission was maintained in 14 patients and progression was observed in some 12. Response samples were taken after a median of 12 months on treatment, ranging from 6 to 36 months. Samples averaged approximately 260,000 productive templates and tens of thousands of productive rearrangements. Longitudinal samples were available for about 30% of the roughly 90 trial participants. Cryopreserved peripheral blood mononuclear cells were obtained prior to treatment, at the time of response, and at either disease progression or sustained remission. All remission and progressive disease samples were collected while patients were still receiving ibrutinib. General study outcomes and caveats: Baseline clonality was found to be higher than that of age-matched healthy donors and was strongly correlated with circulating CD8+ T-cell counts. Public clonotypes were rare and either contracted or stayed stable during treatment, and the rise in clonality at ibrutinib response reflected the expansion of private clonotypes. An increase in clonality was observed at ibrutinib response, with clonality remaining stable during sustained remission and falling back toward baseline at progression. Sampling times were not matched between patients in sustained remission and patients whose disease was progressing, and lymph node repertoires were not examined.

As for this clone: What this receptor recognizes is not known. No clone much larger than this one lies a single base away; base qualities are absent.

The germline V gene sets CDR1 to KGHSH and CDR2 to LQKENI. V is cut back by 6 bases and J by 4 bases, with 6 bases in the junction unmatched. From the cysteine through the phenylalanine, the CDR3 covers 14 amino acids. CDR3 DNA is the only sequence kept; it has 42 bases, read in frame from the first base. For TCR beta library preparation, around 2 micrograms of genomic DNA were isolated from cryopreserved PBMCs. Longitudinal blood samples from CLL patients receiving ibrutinib monotherapy were subjected to high-throughput TCR beta sequencing. The patients took part in an open-label, single-center phase 2 trial of ibrutinib monotherapy. A MiSeq instrument was used for deep resolution sequencing, which targeted depths ranging from 1 in 1 million up to 1 in 200,000 T cells, with coverage averaging 10x for each clonotype. The immunoSEQ hsTCRB Kit was used to generate TCR beta libraries. In the original analysis: The data were analyzed with ImmunoSEQ Analyzer and ImmunoSEQ Data Assistant, and V, D and J gene assignments followed IMGT definitions. Clonality, which ranges from 0 to 1, was calculated as one minus the normalized Shannon entropy of productive rearrangement frequencies. Only overrepresented clonotypes making up at least 0.05% of each patient's repertoire were included in the public clonotype analysis. Approximately 12 age-matched healthy donor repertoires from immuneACCESS were used as controls for clonality. What TCRdb holds here is the immuneACCESS table cut down to in-frame rearrangements. Part of the clones is not present; checked against another copy, under half of the missing clones reflect an unresolved V gene, and the others are unexplained. The V and J calls and clone size were taken over from that table, and D and trimming were inferred from the DNA. Counted in this sample were roughly 330,000 clones; about 64% of them appeared once. The top ten clones comprise roughly 6% of the sample.

The rearranged chain carries TRBV18 and TRBJ1-3, with 7 central nucleotides matching TRBD1. This clonotype was sampled from a human donor with chronic lymphocytic leukemia. The specimen was PBMCs, collected after 36 months of ibrutinib treatment. The DNA sequence is given as TGTGCCAGCTCGAAGACAGGGATGGGAAACACCATATATTTT. This codes for CASSKTGMGNTIYF.